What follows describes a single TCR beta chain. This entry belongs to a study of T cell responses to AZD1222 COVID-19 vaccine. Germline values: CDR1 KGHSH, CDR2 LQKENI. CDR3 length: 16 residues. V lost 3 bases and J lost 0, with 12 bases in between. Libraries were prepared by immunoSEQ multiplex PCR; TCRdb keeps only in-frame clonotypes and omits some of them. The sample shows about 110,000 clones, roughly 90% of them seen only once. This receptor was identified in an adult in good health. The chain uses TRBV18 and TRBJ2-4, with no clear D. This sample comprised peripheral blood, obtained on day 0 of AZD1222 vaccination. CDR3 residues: CASSPPGPLAKNIQYF. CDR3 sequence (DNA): TGTGCCAGCTCACCTCCCGGACCACTAGCCAAAAACATTCAGTACTTC.